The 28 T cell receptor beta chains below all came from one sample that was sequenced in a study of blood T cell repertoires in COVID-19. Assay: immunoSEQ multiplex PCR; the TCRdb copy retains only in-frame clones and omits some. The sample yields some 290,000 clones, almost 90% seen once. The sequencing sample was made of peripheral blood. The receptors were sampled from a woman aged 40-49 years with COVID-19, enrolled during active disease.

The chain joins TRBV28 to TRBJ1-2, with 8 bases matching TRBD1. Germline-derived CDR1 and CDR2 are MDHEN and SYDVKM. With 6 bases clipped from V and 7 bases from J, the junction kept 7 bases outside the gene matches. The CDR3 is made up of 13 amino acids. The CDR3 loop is CASSRTGMGGYTF. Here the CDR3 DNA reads TGTGCCAGCAGCCGGACAGGGATGGGTGGCTACACCTTC.

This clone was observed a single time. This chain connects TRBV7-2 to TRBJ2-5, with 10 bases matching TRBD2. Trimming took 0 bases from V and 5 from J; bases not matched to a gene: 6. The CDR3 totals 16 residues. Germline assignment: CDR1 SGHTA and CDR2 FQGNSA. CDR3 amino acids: CASSLASGGAYETQYF. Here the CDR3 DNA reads TGTGCCAGCAGCTTAGCGAGCGGGGGGGCCTACGAGACCCAGTACTTC.

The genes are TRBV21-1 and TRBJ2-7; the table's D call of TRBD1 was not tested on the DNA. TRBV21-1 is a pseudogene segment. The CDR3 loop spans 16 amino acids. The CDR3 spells CASSKARSQGAGEQYF. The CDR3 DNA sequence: TGTGCCAGCAGCAAAGCGCGCTCACAGGGGGCTGGCGAGCAGTACTTC.

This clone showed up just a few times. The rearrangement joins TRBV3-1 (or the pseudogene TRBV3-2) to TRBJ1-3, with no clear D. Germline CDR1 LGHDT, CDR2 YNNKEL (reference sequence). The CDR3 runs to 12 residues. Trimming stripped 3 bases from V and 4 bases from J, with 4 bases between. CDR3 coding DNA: TGTGCCAGCAGCCAGGGCGGAAACACCATATATTTT. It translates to CASSQGGNTIYF.

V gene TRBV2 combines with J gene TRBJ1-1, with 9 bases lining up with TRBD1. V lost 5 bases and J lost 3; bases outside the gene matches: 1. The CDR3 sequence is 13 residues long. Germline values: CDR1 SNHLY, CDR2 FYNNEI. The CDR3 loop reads CASSRTGDTEAFF. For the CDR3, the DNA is TGTGCCAGCAGTAGGACAGGGGACACTGAAGCTTTCTTT.

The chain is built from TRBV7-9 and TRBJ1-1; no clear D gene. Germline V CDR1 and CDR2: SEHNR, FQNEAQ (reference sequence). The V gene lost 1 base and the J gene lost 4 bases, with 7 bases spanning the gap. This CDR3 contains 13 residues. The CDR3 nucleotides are TGTGCCAGCAGCTTAGAGACGGGCACTGAAGCTTTCTTT. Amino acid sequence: CASSLETGTEAFF.

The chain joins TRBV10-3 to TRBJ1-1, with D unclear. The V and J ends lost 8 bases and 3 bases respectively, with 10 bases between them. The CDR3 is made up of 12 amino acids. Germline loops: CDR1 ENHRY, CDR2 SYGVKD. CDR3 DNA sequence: TGTGCCATCGGGTGGGAGGACACTGAAGCTTTCTTT. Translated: CAIGWEDTEAFF.

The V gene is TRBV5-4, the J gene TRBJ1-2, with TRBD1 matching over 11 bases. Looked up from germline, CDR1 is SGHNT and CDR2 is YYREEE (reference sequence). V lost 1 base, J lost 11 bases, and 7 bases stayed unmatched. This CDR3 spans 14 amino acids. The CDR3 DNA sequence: TGTGCCAGCAGCTTGAAGGACAGGGGGCGGGGGTACACCTTC. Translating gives CASSLKDRGRGYTF.

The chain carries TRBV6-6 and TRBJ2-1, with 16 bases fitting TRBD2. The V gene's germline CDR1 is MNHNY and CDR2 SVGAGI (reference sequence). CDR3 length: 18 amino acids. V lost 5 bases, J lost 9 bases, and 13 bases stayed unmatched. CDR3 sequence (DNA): TGTGCCAGCAGTCCCGGGACTAGCGGGAGGGGGCAGGTAAGTGAGCAGTTCTTC. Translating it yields CASSPGTSGRGQVSEQFF.

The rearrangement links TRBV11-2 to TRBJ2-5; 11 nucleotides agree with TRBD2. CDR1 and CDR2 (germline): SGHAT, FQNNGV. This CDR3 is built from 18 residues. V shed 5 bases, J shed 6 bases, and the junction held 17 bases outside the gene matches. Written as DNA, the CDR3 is TGTGCCAGCAGCCAGCAACTAGCGGGGGATCTTTTGGGGAAGACCCAGTACTTC. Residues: CASSQQLAGDLLGKTQYF.

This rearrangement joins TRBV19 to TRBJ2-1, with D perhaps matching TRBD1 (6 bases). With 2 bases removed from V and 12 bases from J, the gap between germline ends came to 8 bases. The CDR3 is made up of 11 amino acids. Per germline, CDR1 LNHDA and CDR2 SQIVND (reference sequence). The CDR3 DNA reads TGTGCCAGTAGTATACAGGGGAGGCAGTTCTTC. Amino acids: CASSIQGRQFF.

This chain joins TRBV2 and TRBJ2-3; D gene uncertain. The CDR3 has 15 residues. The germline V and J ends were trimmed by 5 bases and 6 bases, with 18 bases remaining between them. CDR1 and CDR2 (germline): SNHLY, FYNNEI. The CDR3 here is CASSIVNFGQDTQYF. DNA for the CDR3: TGTGCCAGCAGTATAGTAAATTTTGGGCAGGATACGCAGTATTTT.

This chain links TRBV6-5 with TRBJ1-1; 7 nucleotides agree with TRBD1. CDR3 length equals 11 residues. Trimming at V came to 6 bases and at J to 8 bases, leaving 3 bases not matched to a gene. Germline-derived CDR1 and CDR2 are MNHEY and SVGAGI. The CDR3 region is CASRDRFEAFF. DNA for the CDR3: TGTGCCAGCAGGGACAGGTTCGAAGCTTTCTTT.

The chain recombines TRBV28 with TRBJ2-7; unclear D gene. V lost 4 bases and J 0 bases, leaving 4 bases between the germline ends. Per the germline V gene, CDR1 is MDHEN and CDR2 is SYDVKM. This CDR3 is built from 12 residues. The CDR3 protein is CASSSSSYEQYF. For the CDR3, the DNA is TGTGCCAGCAGTTCTAGCTCCTACGAGCAGTACTTC.

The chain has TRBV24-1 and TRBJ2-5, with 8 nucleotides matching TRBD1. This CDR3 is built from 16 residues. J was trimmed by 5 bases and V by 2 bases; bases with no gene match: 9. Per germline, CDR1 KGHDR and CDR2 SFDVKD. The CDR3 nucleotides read TGTGCCACCAGTGATTCCGGGCAGGGGGCTTGGGAGACCCAGTACTTC. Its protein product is CATSDSGQGAWETQYF.

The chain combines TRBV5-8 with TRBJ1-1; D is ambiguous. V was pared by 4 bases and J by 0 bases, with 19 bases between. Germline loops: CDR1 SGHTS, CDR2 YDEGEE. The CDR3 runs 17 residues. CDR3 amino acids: CASSPGLTWVMNTEAFF. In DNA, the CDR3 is TGTGCCAGCAGCCCAGGACTAACCTGGGTCATGAACACTGAAGCTTTCTTT.

CDR3 amino acids: CASREGQGFTTNEKLFF. The DNA of the CDR3 is TGTGCCAGCAGGGAGGGACAGGGCTTCACAACTAATGAAAAACTGTTTTTT. The rearrangement joins TRBV2 to TRBJ1-4; 9 nucleotides agree with TRBD1. Germline assignment: CDR1 SNHLY and CDR2 FYNNEI. Trimming removed 6 bases from V and 0 bases from J; junction bases left unmatched: 8. CDR3 length: 17 amino acids.

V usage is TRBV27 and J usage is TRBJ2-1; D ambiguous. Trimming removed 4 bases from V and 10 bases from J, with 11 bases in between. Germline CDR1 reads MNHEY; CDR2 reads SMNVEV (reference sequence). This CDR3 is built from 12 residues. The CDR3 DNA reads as TGTGCCAGCAGTTCGGCCCCACTAGAGCAGTTCTTC. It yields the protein CASSSAPLEQFF.

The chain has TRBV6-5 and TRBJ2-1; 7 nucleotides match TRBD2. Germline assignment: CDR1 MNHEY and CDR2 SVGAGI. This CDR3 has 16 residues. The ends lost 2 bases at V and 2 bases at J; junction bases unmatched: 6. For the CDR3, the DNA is TGTGCCAGCAGTTACCGATCGGGGAGGGCCTACAATGAGCAGTTCTTC. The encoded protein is CASSYRSGRAYNEQFF.

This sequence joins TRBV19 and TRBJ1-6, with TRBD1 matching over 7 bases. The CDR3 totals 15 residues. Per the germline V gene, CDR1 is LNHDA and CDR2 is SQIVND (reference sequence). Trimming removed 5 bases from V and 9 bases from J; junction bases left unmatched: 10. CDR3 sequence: CASSSPTGSTSPLHF. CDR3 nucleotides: TGTGCCAGTAGTTCTCCGACAGGGTCTACTTCACCCCTCCACTTT.

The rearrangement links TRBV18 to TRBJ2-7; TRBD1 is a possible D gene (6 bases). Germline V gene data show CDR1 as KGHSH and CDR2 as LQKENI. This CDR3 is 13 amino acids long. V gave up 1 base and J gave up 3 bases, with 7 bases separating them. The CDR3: CASSPRTDYEQYF. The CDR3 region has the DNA TGTGCCAGCTCACCACGGACAGACTACGAGCAGTACTTC.

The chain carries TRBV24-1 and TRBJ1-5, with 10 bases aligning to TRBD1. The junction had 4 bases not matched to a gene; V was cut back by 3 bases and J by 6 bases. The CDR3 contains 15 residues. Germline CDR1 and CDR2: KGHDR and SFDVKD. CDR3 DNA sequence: TGTGCCACCAGTGATCCTCGGACAGGGGGTCAGCCCCAGCATTTT. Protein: CATSDPRTGGQPQHF.

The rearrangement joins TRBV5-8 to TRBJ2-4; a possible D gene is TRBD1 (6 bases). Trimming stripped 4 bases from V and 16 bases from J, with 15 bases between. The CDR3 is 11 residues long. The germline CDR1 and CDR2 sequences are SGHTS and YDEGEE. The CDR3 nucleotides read TGTGCCAGCAGCGCGACGCAGGGGTCCTACTTC. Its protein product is CASSATQGSYF.

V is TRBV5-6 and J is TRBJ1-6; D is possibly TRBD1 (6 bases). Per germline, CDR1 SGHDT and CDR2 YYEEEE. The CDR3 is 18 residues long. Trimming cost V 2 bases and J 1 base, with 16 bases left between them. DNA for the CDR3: TGTGCCAGCAGCTTCGGGGGGCGCAGAACGTCCTATAATTCACCCCTCCACTTT. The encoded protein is CASSFGGRRTSYNSPLHF.

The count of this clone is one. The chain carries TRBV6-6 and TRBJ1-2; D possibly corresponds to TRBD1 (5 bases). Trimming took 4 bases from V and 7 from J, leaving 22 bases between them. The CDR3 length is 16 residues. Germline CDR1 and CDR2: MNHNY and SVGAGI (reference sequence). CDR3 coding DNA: TGTGCCAGCAGTTCTCGGACACGCATCAGCCCCGGTGGCTACACCTTC. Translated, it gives CASSSRTRISPGGYTF.

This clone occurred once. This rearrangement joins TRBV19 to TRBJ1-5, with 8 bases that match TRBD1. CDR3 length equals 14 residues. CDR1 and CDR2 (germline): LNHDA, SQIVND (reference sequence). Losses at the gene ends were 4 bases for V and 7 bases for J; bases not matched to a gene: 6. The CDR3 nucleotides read TGTGCCAGTAGTAGTAGGACAGGGCGACAGCCCCAGCATTTT. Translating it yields CASSSRTGRQPQHF.

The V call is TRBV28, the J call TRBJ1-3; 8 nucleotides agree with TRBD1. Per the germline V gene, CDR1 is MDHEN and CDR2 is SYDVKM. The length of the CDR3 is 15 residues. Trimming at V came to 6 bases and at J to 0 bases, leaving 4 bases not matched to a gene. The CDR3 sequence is CASRGDRGSGNTIYF. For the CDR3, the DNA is TGTGCCAGCAGGGGTGACAGGGGCTCTGGAAACACCATATATTTT. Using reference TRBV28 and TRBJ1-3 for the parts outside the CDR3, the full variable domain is DVKVTQSSRYLVKRTGEKVFLECVQDMDHENMFWYRQDPGLGLRLIYFSYDVKMKEKGDIPEGYSVSREKKERFSLILESASTNQTSMYLCASRGDRGSGNTIYFGEGSWLTVV.

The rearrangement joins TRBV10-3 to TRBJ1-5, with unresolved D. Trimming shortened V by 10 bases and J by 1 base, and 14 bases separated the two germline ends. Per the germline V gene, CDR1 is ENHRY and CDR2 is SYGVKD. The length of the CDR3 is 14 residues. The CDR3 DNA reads TGTGCCACCGGCCGGGAACCAAGCAATCAGCCCCAGCATTTT. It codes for CATGREPSNQPQHF.